The entry that follows covers one T cell receptor beta chain sequence. Produced via immunoSEQ multiplex PCR; TCRdb's table is partial and in-frame only. The data show about 32,000 clones, with around 67% seen just once and just under 2% held by the top ten. This record comes from a study of STAT5B mutations in CD4+ large granular lymphocyte leukemia. The sample taken for sequencing was CD4+ T cells from blood buffy coats. The TCR sequence derives from a human donor in good health.

This chain's CDR3 is CASSEFGSGGASTDTQYF. The CDR3 nucleotides are TGTGCCAGCAGTGAATTTGGTAGCGGGGGGGCTAGCACAGATACGCAGTATTTT. The J gene is TRBJ2-3, the V gene TRBV25-1; 11 bases align to TRBD2. The CDR3 totals 18 residues. Trimming cost V 1 base and J 0 bases; bases outside gene matches: 6. The V gene's germline CDR1 is MGHDK and CDR2 SYGVNS.